This is a list of T cell receptor beta chains from one sample in a study of T-cell memory formation after mild COVID-19. In TCRdb, the 5' RACE reads were re-called with MiXCR into one record per CDR3 protein. The repertoire has approximately 410,000 distinct CDR3 sequences, 20% to 30% of them found once; the top ten carry around 12%. The sample taken for sequencing was PBMCs or a T cell subset sorted from them (not recorded which). Every receptor here comes from an adult woman who had mild COVID-19 (a few samples of this study predate the infection). Cell type and time point are not known. CDR3s leave out the opening cysteine and the closing phenylalanine or tryptophan. Fields, in order: V gene, clone size, CDR3 protein. The listing skips clone size in some rows; elsewhere it reads once, few, many or a size class.

V: TRBV9; size: .; CDR3: ASSAPGGYNEQF
V: TRBV4-2; size: once; CDR3: ASSHLGPRAGNTIY
V: TRBV20-1; size: many; CDR3: SANPSYGYT
V: TRBV9; size: few; CDR3: ASSVEPMGGYNEQF
V: TRBV30; size: .; CDR3: AWSHTGLETQY
V: TRBV5-1; size: once; CDR3: ASSLGVDTLEQY
V: TRBV5-1; size: few; CDR3: ASSQGHGPETQY
V: TRBV20-1; size: .; CDR3: SARDGSVYEQY
V: TRBV29-1; size: .; CDR3: SVEAEGAGQPQH
V: TRBV18; size: few; CDR3: ASSLTGGPGNEQF
V: TRBV4-2; size: few; CDR3: ASSQEWLSEQY
V: TRBV29-1; size: once; CDR3: SGNTLNTEAF
V: TRBV6-2/TRBV6-3; size: many; CDR3: ASSPGTGYYEQY
V: TRBV4-1; size: .; CDR3: ASSPPAYNEQF
V: TRBV20-1; size: once; CDR3: SARDRQTNTEAF
V: TRBV7-2; size: many; CDR3: ASSLGQLNTEAF
V: TRBV7-6; size: .; CDR3: ASSLALSGGAPFDNEQF
V: TRBV4-2; size: many; CDR3: ASSQERDQLEQY
V: TRBV12-3/TRBV12-4; size: many; CDR3: ASSDVGTGNTGELF
V: TRBV18; size: .; CDR3: ASSPASIVNEQF
V: TRBV12-3/TRBV12-4; size: .; CDR3: ASSPTRGQETQY
V: TRBV29-1; size: .; CDR3: SVGLDTGELF
V: TRBV5-1; size: .; CDR3: ATTRDTRSYNEQF
V: TRBV12-3/TRBV12-4; size: .; CDR3: ASSWDRDYEQY
V: TRBV20-1; size: few; CDR3: SASPQGRYEQY
V: TRBV9; size: .; CDR3: ASSVGGGRSTQY
V: TRBV24-1; size: few; CDR3: ATSDRGGLDTQY
V: TRBV3-1; size: few; CDR3: ASSLYSGTEAF
V: TRBV27; size: .; CDR3: ASSLPRLAGGPLNEQF
V: TRBV5-1; size: .; CDR3: ASSLAVSGETQY
V: TRBV7-2; size: .; CDR3: ASSQSRWRQDTQY
V: TRBV24-1; size: .; CDR3: ATSDGPTDTQY
V: TRBV6-6; size: few; CDR3: ASSYSIAGGGDTQY
V: TRBV24-1; size: .; CDR3: ATSESMSSYNEQF
V: TRBV11-2; size: .; CDR3: ASSFGVLYGYT
V: TRBV12-3/TRBV12-4; size: few; CDR3: ASSSLGVSYEQY
V: TRBV7-9; size: .; CDR3: ASSADGKETQY
V: TRBV29-1; size: .; CDR3: SVYRFSNTEAF
V: TRBV5-1; size: .; CDR3: ASSYTGGLSEKLF
V: TRBV5-5; size: .; CDR3: ASSTGQNYEQY
V: TRBV5-1; size: few; CDR3: ASSRTRRETQY
V: TRBV20-1; size: .; CDR3: SAALSGRKETQY
V: TRBV29-1; size: .; CDR3: SVVSGDTGELF
V: TRBV7-3; size: .; CDR3: ASSLRGVGEQF
V: TRBV7-9; size: .; CDR3: ASSYTGTRSKDTQY
V: TRBV3-1; size: few; CDR3: ASSHPSGYTEAF
V: TRBV6-5; size: few; CDR3: ASSWTGGDYEQY
V: TRBV9; size: .; CDR3: ASSEDLGTDTQY
V: TRBV15; size: .; CDR3: ATSSRLTSTDTQY
V: TRBV6-6; size: .; CDR3: ASSSGGLFSYEQY
V: TRBV7-3; size: .; CDR3: ASSLMTGMNTEAF
V: TRBV29-1; size: once; CDR3: SGITPGQHSGNTIY
V: TRBV7-2; size: .; CDR3: ASSLQLGGNEQF
V: TRBV5-1; size: many; CDR3: ASTSGTTVSYEQY
V: TRBV7-2; size: .; CDR3: ASSLAPNFGGRDSPLH
V: TRBV7-2; size: .; CDR3: ASSSTGTGVREQY
V: TRBV9; size: few; CDR3: ASARASYNEQF